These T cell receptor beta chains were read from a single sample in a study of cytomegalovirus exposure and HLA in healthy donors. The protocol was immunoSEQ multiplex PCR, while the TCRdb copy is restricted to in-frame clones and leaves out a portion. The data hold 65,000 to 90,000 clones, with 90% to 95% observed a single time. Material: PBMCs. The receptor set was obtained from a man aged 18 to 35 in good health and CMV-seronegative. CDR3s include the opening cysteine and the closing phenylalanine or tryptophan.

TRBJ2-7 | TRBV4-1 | CASSQEGPPSYEQYF
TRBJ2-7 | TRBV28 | CASSFDRYYEQYF
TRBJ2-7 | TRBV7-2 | CASFLTGAEEQYF
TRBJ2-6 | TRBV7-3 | CASSLWGAGANVLTF
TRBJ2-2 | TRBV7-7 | CASSLMPGQGTNTGELFF
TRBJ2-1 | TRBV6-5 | CASSPGTGQYNEQFF
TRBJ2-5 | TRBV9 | CASSVASGGAHETQYF
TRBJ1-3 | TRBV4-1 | CASSRDGAGNTIYF
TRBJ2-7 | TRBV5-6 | CASSLESSYEQYF
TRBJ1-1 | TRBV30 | CASDRGGISVAFF
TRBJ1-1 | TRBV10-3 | CATDRGPGTEAFF
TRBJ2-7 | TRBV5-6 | CASSFTGTGYYEQYF
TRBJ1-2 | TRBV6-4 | CASSEGQLSYGYTF
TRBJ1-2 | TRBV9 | CASSGRGTGGFNYGYTF
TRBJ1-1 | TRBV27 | CASSRLRDRANTEAFF
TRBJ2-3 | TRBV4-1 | CASSQVGDTQYF
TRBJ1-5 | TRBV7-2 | CASSLGGGVNQPQHF
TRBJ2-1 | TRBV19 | CASSIKSSGGFEQFF
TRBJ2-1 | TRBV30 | CATTGGSYNEQFF
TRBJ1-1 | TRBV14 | CASINSGNTEAFF
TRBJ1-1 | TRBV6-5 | CASSPGGLGTEAFF
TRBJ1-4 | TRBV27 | CASSPQGGKKLFF
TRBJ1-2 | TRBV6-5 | CASRVSPGGDGYTF
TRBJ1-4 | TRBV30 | CAWSRDSELGKLFF
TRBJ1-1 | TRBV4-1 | CASSQDLRTGTDGSEAFF
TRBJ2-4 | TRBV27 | CASSSTGWDIQYF